This T cell receptor beta chain was retrieved from a study of blood T cell repertoires in COVID-19. Across the whole study: Some COVID-19 samples were acute and others convalescent; all came from the United States, Italy and Spain. PBMCs, B-cell-depleted T cells, or T cells were the source of the cDNA or gDNA that made up the material.

With 6 bases removed from V and 2 bases from J, the gap between germline ends came to 13 bases. The CDR3 has 15 amino acids. From germline, CDR1 is MDHEN and CDR2 SYDVKM. Methods used by the authors: Nucleated cell number was recorded as an estimate derived from reference gene primer amplification. Clones were sequenced by immunoSEQ multiplex PCR, and TCRdb holds only the in-frame ones, with some missing. V, J and clone size derive from that table, while D and trimming were established from the DNA sequence. There are hundreds of thousands of clones in the sample; 85% to 90% occur only once, and less than 9% lies in the top ten. Patients at the Seattle site were enrolled during active infection and followed longitudinally.

The specimen sequenced was peripheral blood. The V gene is TRBV28, the J gene TRBJ1-4; TRBD1 might be the D (5 bases). The sequence was collected from a woman aged 45-59 years with COVID-19, enrolled during active disease. In DNA, the CDR3 is TGTGCCAGCAGCTCTCTAGGGGTGACTAATGAAAAACTGTTTTTT. This translates into CASSSLGVTNEKLFF. The full variable domain, completed using reference TRBV28 and TRBJ1-4, is DVKVTQSSRYLVKRTGEKVFLECVQDMDHENMFWYRQDPGLGLRLIYFSYDVKMKEKGDIPEGYSVSREKKERFSLILESASTNQTSMYLCASSSLGVTNEKLFFGSGTQLSVL.